The rows below give T cell receptor beta chains drawn from one sample of a study of blood T cell repertoires in COVID-19. The method was immunoSEQ multiplex PCR; TCRdb's version includes in-frame clones alone and lacks a portion of them. This sample has fewer than 200,000 clones; approximately 82% occur once, and the top ten carry 15% to 20%. The specimen sequenced was PBMCs or T cells enriched from blood (not recorded which). These receptors originate from a man aged 60-69 years who had recovered from COVID-19. Each CDR3 is given with its conserved first and last residue. Each record gives: clone size, J gene, D gene, V gene, CDR3 protein, CDR3 DNA. D genes are given only for firm matches. The size entry is marked missing in some rows and otherwise reads once, few, many or a size class.

>once|TRBJ1-2|.|TRBV6-5
CASLTQGRYGYTF
TGTGCCAGCTTAACACAGGGAAGATATGGCTACACCTTC
>once|TRBJ1-3|.|TRBV29-1
CSVVDSLSGNTIYF
TGCAGCGTTGTCGACAGTCTCTCTGGAAACACCATATATTTT
>.|TRBJ1-6|.|TRBV6-5
CASTNQGLGNSPLHF
TGTGCCAGCACGAACCAGGGGCTAGGTAATTCACCCCTCCACTTT
>.|TRBJ1-4|TRBD1|TRBV30
CAWRTLGQGREKLFF
TGTGCCTGGAGGACCCTTGGACAGGGAAGAGAAAAACTGTTTTTT
>.|TRBJ1-5|.|TRBV6-4
CASSDSGGLNNQPQHF
TGTGCCAGCAGTGACTCGGGGGGGCTAAACAATCAGCCCCAGCATTTT
>.|TRBJ2-1|TRBD1|TRBV28
CASSRRDRELFF
TGTGCCAGCAGTAGAAGGGACAGGGAGTTGTTCTTC
>.|TRBJ2-2|TRBD2|TRBV4-2
CASSQDLEGLGKVAGELFF
TGTGCCAGCAGCCAAGATCTGGAAGGACTAGGTAAAGTCGCCGGGGAGCTGTTTTTT
>once|TRBJ2-1|TRBD2|TRBV7-3
CASSPGTSGNNEQFF
TGTGCCAGCAGCCCGGGGACTAGCGGAAACAATGAGCAGTTCTTC
>.|TRBJ1-1|TRBD1|TRBV28
CASISGGHFSAFF
TGTGCCAGCATCTCAGGGGGGCATTTTTCAGCTTTCTTT
>.|TRBJ2-5|.|TRBV11-2
CASSLGREETQYF
TGTGCCAGCAGCTTAGGGAGAGAAGAGACCCAGTACTTC
>.|TRBJ2-5|TRBD1|TRBV5-1
CASSTLGPGGGETQYF
TGCGCCAGCAGCACCCTCGGGCCAGGGGGCGGAGAGACCCAGTACTTC
>.|TRBJ2-5|.|TRBV21-1
CASCRTSGAETQYF
TGTGCCAGCTGTAGGACTAGCGGGGCCGAGACCCAGTACTTC
>.|TRBJ2-5|TRBD1|TRBV28
CASSLPGQVTTQYF
TGTGCCAGCAGTTTACCCGGACAGGTTACGACCCAGTACTTC
>.|TRBJ1-2|.|TRBV19
CASSKHGRADGYTF
TGTGCCAGTAGTAAGCATGGCAGGGCCGATGGCTACACCTTC
>once|TRBJ1-2|TRBD1|TRBV6-1
CASSEGAGTGAGYTF
TGTGCCAGCAGTGAAGGAGCCGGGACAGGGGCCGGCTACACCTTC
>.|TRBJ2-2|.|TRBV19
CASSIPLAAANTGELFF
TGTGCCAGTAGTATCCCCTTAGCGGCTGCGAACACCGGGGAGCTGTTTTTT
>.|TRBJ2-2|.|TRBV2
CASSVVQGNTGELFF
TGTGCCAGCAGTGTCGTTCAGGGGAACACCGGGGAGCTGTTTTTT
>once|TRBJ2-5|TRBD2|TRBV27
CASSRRSSGRETQYF
TGTGCCAGCAGTCGGCGTTCGAGCGGGAGGGAGACCCAGTACTTC
>.|TRBJ2-5|TRBD2|TRBV3-1/TRBV3-2
CASSPTSGVETQYF
TGTGCCAGCAGTCCGACTAGCGGGGTAGAGACCCAGTACTTC
>few|TRBJ2-7|TRBD2|TRBV3-1/TRBV3-2
CASSPRPSTGSSGSYEQYF
TGTGCCAGCAGCCCAAGACCTTCGACAGGTTCTAGCGGGTCCTACGAGCAGTACTTC
>.|TRBJ1-2|.|TRBV15
CATSSLTGSNYGYTF
TGTGCCACCAGCAGCCTGACAGGATCTAACTATGGCTACACCTTC
>.|TRBJ1-1|TRBD1|TRBV12-3/TRBV12-4
CASTIGTGGLAFF
TGTGCCAGCACCATCGGGACAGGGGGTCTAGCTTTCTTT
>.|TRBJ2-7|.|TRBV24-1
CATWTLSPYYEQYF
TGTGCCACTTGGACACTCTCGCCCTACTACGAGCAGTACTTC
>.|TRBJ2-7|.|TRBV19
CASSVTRTYEQYF
TGTGCCAGTAGTGTGACAAGAACCTACGAGCAGTACTTC
>.|TRBJ2-5|.|TRBV3-1/TRBV3-2
CASSPRVVAETQYF
TGTGCCAGCAGCCCCCGTGTGGTAGCTGAGACCCAGTACTTC
>.|TRBJ1-4|TRBD1|TRBV19
CATHHRRGTGNEKLFF
TGTGCCACCCACCACCGACGAGGGACAGGGAACGAAAAACTGTTTTTT
>.|TRBJ2-1|TRBD2|TRBV4-1
CASSGAGGPYNEQFF
TGCGCCAGCAGCGGAGCGGGAGGACCCTACAATGAGCAGTTCTTC
>.|TRBJ1-4|TRBD1|TRBV2
CAFQPGQGLEKLFF
TGTGCCTTCCAACCGGGACAGGGGCTTGAAAAACTGTTTTTT
>.|TRBJ2-5|TRBD2|TRBV7-9
CASSPRISGVQETQYF
TGTGCCAGCAGCCCAAGGATTAGCGGGGTCCAAGAGACCCAGTACTTC
>.|TRBJ2-2|.|TRBV7-7
CASSPRLANTGELFF
TGTGCTAGCAGCCCCCGCCTAGCGAACACCGGGGAGCTGTTTTTT
>.|TRBJ1-5|.|TRBV6-4
CASSGGPAQHF
TGTGCCAGCAGTGGAGGGCCGGCCCAGCATTTT
>few|TRBJ2-1|TRBD1|TRBV19
CASSLDRGNEQFF
TGTGCCAGTAGTTTAGACAGGGGTAATGAGCAGTTCTTC
>.|TRBJ2-7|TRBD1|TRBV5-1
CASSWDRFYEQYF
TGCGCCAGCAGTTGGGACAGGTTCTACGAGCAGTACTTC
>few|TRBJ2-5|TRBD1|TRBV5-1
CASSPGQGSGETQYF
TGCGCCAGCAGCCCTGGACAGGGATCCGGAGAGACCCAGTACTTC
>.|TRBJ1-2|.|TRBV23-1
CASSITGFLNYGYTF
TGCGCCAGCAGTATCACAGGATTCTTGAACTATGGCTACACCTTC
>.|TRBJ2-7|.|TRBV11-2
CASHVGRGEQYF
TGTGCCAGCCATGTAGGTCGGGGCGAGCAGTACTTC
>few|TRBJ2-1|TRBD2|TRBV3-1/TRBV3-2
CASSQDPGLALEQFF
TGTGCCAGCAGCCAAGATCCGGGACTAGCTTTGGAGCAGTTCTTC
>.|TRBJ2-1|.|TRBV4-2
CASSLLRGSDNEQFF
TGTGCCAGCAGCCTATTGAGAGGGAGTGACAATGAGCAGTTCTTC
>.|TRBJ2-1|TRBD1|TRBV28
CASSSPHRDRGNEQFF
TGTGCCAGCAGTTCACCCCACCGGGACAGGGGTAATGAGCAGTTCTTC
>.|TRBJ1-1|TRBD1|TRBV10-2
CASSPGLLGTGVTEAFF
TGCGCCAGCAGCCCGGGACTCCTGGGGACAGGGGTCACTGAAGCTTTCTTT
>.|TRBJ2-7|.|TRBV7-8
CASSSYFEQYF
TGTGCCAGCAGCTCCTACTTCGAGCAGTACTTC
>many|TRBJ1-1|TRBD1|TRBV30
CAWSPSGQGGTFF
TGTGCCTGGAGCCCTTCGGGACAGGGAGGGACTTTCTTT
>.|TRBJ2-7|TRBD1|TRBV18
CASSPDRGVYEQYF
TGTGCCAGCTCTCCCGACAGGGGGGTTTACGAGCAGTACTTC
>.|TRBJ2-1|.|TRBV6-5
CATFRGFSYNEQFF
TGTGCCACCTTCCGAGGGTTCTCCTACAATGAGCAGTTCTTC
>.|TRBJ2-7|TRBD2|TRBV3-1/TRBV3-2
CASSQRTSGSYEQYF
TGTGCCAGCAGCCAAAGGACTAGCGGCTCCTACGAGCAGTACTTC
>.|TRBJ2-1|TRBD2|TRBV24-1
CATSDSGTSITNEQFF
TGTGCCACCAGTGATTCCGGGACTAGCATTACCAATGAGCAGTTCTTC
>.|TRBJ1-3|.|TRBV13
CASSLIAGVGNTIYF
TGTGCCAGCAGCTTAATCGCAGGGGTGGGAAACACCATATATTTT
>.|TRBJ1-1|TRBD1|TRBV24-1
CATSDSTGGWNTEAFF
TGTGCCACCAGTGACTCAACAGGGGGATGGAACACTGAAGCTTTCTTT
>.|TRBJ1-5|TRBD1|TRBV9
CASSATGGESNQPQHF
TGTGCCAGCAGCGCGACAGGGGGCGAAAGCAATCAGCCCCAGCATTTT
>.|TRBJ2-1|.|TRBV7-9
CASSPQKTGTETFYNEQFF
TGTGCCAGCAGCCCGCAGAAGACAGGAACGGAAACTTTCTACAATGAGCAGTTCTTC
>once|TRBJ2-5|.|TRBV6-1
CASSEGGVVETQYF
TGTGCCAGCAGTGAGGGAGGTGTGGTGGAGACCCAGTACTTC
>few|TRBJ2-2|.|TRBV7-7
CASSLGTGNTGELFF
TGTGCCAGCAGCTTAGGCACTGGGAACACCGGGGAGCTGTTTTTT
>.|TRBJ2-7|.|TRBV21-1
CASSKVLFVGRCYEQYF
TGTGCCAGCAGCAAAGTTCTTTTTGTGGGCAGGTGCTACGAGCAGTACTTC
>.|TRBJ1-2|TRBD1|TRBV5-1
CASSILQGAEDGYTF
TGCGCCAGCAGCATCTTACAGGGGGCGGAGGATGGCTACACCTTC
>few|TRBJ1-5|.|TRBV19
CASRSLEDLDQPQHF
TGTGCCAGTAGGTCCTTGGAGGATTTGGATCAGCCCCAGCATTTT
>once|TRBJ2-1|TRBD2|TRBV7-2
CASSLKLAGVSSYEQFF
TGTGCCAGCAGCCTTAAACTAGCGGGAGTATCTTCGTATGAGCAGTTCTTC
>.|TRBJ1-6|TRBD1|TRBV19
CATSTGVDSPLHF
TGTGCCACCTCGACAGGGGTGGATTCACCCCTCCACTTT